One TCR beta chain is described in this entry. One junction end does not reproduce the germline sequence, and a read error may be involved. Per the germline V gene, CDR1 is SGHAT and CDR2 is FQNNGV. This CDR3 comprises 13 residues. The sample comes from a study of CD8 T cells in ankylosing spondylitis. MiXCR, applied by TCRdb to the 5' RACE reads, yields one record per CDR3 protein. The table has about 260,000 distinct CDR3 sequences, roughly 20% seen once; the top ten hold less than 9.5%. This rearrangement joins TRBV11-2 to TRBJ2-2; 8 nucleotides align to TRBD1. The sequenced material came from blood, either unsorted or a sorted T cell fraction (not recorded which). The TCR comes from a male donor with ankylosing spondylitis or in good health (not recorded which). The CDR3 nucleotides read TGTACCAGCAGAGACAGGGGTACCGGGGAGCTGTTTTTT. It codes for CTSRDRGTGELFF.